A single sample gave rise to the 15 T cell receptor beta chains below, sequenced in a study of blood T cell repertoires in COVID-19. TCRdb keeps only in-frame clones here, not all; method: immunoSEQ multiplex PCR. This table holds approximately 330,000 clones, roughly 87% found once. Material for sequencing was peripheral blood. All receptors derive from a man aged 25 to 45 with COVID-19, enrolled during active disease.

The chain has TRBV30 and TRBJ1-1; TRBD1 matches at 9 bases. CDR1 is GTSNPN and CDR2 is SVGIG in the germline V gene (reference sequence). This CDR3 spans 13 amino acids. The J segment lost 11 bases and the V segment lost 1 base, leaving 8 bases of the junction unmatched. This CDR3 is CAWSGDRVVGAFF. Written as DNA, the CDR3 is TGTGCCTGGAGTGGGGACAGGGTTGTAGGGGCTTTCTTT. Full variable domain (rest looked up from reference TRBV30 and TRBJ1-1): SQTIHQWPATLVQPVGSPLSLECTVEGTSNPNLYWYRQAAGRGLQLLFYSVGIGQISSEVPQNLSASRPQDRQFILSSKKLLLSDSGFYLCAWSGDRVVGAFFGQGTRLTVV.

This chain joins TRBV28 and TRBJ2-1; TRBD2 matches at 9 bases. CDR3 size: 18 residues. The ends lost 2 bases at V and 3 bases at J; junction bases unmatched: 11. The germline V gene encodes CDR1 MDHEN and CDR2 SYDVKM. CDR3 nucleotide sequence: TGTGCCAGCAGTTTAAACCTCCTACTAGCGGGTGACTACAATGAGCAGTTCTTC. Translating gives CASSLNLLLAGDYNEQFF.

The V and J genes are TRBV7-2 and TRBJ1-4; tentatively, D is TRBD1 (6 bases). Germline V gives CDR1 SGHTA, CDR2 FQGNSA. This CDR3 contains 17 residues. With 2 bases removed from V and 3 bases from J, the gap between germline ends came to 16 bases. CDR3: CASSLQGSWLANEKLFF. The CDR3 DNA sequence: TGTGCCAGCAGCTTACAGGGGTCTTGGCTTGCTAATGAAAAACTGTTTTTT. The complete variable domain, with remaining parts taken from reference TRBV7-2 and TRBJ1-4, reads GAGVSQSPSNKVTEKGKDVELRCDPISGHTALYWYRQSLGQGLEFLIYFQGNSAPDKSGLPSDRFSAERTGGSVSTLTIQRTQQEDSAVYLCASSLQGSWLANEKLFFGSGTQLSVL.

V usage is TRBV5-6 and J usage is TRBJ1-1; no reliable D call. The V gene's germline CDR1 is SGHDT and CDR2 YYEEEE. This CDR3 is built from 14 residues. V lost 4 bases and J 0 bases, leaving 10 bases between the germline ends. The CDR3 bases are TGTGCCAGCAGCCCGTTAACTATGAACACTGAAGCTTTCTTT. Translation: CASSPLTMNTEAFF.

CDR3 sequence (DNA): TGTGCCAGCAGCCCTTCCAGCGGGGGACCCTACAATGAGCAGTTCTTC. Amino acids: CASSPSSGGPYNEQFF. The chain employs TRBV11-3 and TRBJ2-1; 8 bases line up with TRBD2. CDR3 length equals 16 residues. With 5 bases clipped from V and 2 bases from J, the junction kept 8 bases outside the gene matches. Germline CDR1 reads SGHNT; CDR2 reads YENEEA.

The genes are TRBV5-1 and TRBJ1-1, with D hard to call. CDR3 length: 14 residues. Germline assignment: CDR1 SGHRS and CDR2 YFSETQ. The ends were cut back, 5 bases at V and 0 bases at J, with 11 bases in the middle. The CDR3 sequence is CASSYDIMNTEAFF. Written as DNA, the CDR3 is TGCGCCAGCAGTTATGACATCATGAACACTGAAGCTTTCTTT.

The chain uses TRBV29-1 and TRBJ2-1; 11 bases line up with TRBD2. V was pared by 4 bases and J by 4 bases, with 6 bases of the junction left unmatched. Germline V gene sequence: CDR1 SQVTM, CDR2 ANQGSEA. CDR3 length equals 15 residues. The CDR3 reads CSVAGLAGFYNEQFF. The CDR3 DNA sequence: TGCAGCGTTGCAGGACTAGCGGGTTTTTACAATGAGCAGTTCTTC.

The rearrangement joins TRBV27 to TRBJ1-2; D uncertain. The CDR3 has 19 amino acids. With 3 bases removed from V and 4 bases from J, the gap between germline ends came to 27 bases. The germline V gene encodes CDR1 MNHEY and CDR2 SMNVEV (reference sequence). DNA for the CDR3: TGTGCCAGCAGTTTCCGGGGAAGCCGGGCGGTACCCCCCGGCTATGGCTACACCTTC. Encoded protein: CASSFRGSRAVPPGYGYTF.

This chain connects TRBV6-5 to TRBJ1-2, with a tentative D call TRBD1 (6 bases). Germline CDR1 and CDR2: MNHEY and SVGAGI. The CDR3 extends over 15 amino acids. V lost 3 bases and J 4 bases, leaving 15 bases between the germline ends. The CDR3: CASSYGGVGGYGYTF. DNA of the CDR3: TGTGCCAGCAGTTATGGTGGAGTAGGGGGCTATGGCTACACCTTC.

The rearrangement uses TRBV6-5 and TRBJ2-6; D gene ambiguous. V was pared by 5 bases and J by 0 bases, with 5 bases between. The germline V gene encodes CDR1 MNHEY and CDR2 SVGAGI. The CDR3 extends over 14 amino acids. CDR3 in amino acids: CASSPLSGANVLTF. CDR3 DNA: TGTGCCAGCAGTCCTCTCTCTGGGGCCAACGTCCTGACTTTC.

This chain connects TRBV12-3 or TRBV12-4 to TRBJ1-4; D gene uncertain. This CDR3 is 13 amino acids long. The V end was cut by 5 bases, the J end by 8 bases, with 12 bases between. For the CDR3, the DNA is TGTGCCAGCAGTGGTCTCCCAGGCGAAAAACTGTTTTTT. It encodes CASSGLPGEKLFF.

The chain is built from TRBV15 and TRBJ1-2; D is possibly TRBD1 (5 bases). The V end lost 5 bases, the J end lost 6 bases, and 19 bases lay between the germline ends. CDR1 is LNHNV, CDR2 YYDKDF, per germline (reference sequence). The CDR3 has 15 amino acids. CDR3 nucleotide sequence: TGTGCCACCAGCTCCGCTCCCCCAGGGTCCAATGGCTACACCTTC. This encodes CATSSAPPGSNGYTF.

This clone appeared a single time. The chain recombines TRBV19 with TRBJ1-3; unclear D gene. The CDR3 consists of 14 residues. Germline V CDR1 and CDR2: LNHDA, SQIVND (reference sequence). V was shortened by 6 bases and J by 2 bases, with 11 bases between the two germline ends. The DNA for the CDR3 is TGTGCCAGTAGGACGCTGGGAGCTGGAAACACCATATATTTT. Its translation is CASRTLGAGNTIYF.

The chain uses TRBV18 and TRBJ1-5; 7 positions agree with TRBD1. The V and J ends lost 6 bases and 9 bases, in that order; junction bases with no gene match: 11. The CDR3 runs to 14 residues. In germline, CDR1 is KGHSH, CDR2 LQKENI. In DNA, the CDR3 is TGTGCCAGCTCTATTGGGACAGAAAAGGGGCCCCAGCATTTT. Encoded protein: CASSIGTEKGPQHF.

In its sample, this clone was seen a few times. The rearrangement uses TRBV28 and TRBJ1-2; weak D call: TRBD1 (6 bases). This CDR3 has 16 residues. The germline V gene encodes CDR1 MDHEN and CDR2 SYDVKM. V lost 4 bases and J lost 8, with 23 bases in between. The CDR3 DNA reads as TGTGCCAGCAGTTATCACTCCACGGACAGAATAAAGGGCTACACCTTC. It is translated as CASSYHSTDRIKGYTF.